These 25 T cell receptor beta chains originate from one sample sequenced in a study of early T cells in non-severe SARS-CoV-2 infection. TCRdb re-called the 5' RACE reads with MiXCR, one entry per CDR3 protein. The data contain around 71,000 distinct CDR3 sequences, approximately 11% of them singletons. The specimen comprised whole blood, sampled at baseline. These receptors came from an adult who was a healthcare worker with PCR-confirmed SARS-CoV-2 infection or an uninfected control (not recorded which).

CDR3 in amino acids: CASSYGITQYF. CDR3 nucleotide sequence: TGTGCCAGCAGTTACGGGATAACGCAGTATTTT. The V gene is TRBV6-2 or TRBV6-3, the J gene TRBJ2-3; D unresolved. Trimming pared 2 bases from V and 9 bases from J, leaving 6 bases between. From germline, CDR1 is MNHEY and CDR2 SVGEGT. The CDR3 extends over 11 amino acids.

The sample holds many counts of this clonotype. The rearrangement joins TRBV7-2 to TRBJ2-3; TRBD2 aligns across 10 bases. The CDR3 contains 17 residues. Germline CDR1 and CDR2: SGHTA and FQGNSA. Germline trimming cut 5 bases from V and 1 base from J; bases unmatched to any gene: 9. CDR3 sequence: CASSANPGTSGTDTQYF. As DNA, the CDR3 is TGTGCCAGCAGCGCAAATCCCGGGACTAGCGGCACAGATACGCAGTATTTT.

This clonotype showed up just a few times. The CDR3, as DNA: TGTGCCAGCAGTGTCGGACTTAGGGCGACCGAGACCCAGTACTTC. It encodes CASSVGLRATETQYF. The chain employs TRBV27 and TRBJ2-5; TRBD2 might be the D (5 bases). The V end was cut by 5 bases, the J end by 5 bases, with 18 bases between. CDR1 and CDR2 (germline): MNHEY, SMNVEV (reference sequence). The CDR3 has 15 amino acids.

With respect to this clonotype: A read error is possible here, since a much larger clone lies one base away. The rearrangement links TRBV29-1 to TRBJ2-7; 11 bases are shared with TRBD2. Germline V gene lookup returns CDR1 SQVTM and CDR2 ANQGSEA. V shed 3 bases and J 7 bases; nucleotides not matched to a gene: 14. The CDR3 sequence is 16 residues long. The CDR3 bases are TGCAGCGTTGATACTAGCGGGAGAGGGGAAGTACGGGAGCAGTACTTC. Translation gives CSVDTSGRGEVREQYF.

On this clonotype: No DNA is shown, since the ends of the CDR3 on it are uncertain; the CDR3 is the one TCRdb lists. The chain combines TRBV28 with TRBJ1-2; the table names TRBD1, a call not compared with the DNA. The CDR3 extends over 16 residues, inclusive of both ends. Germline V CDR1 and CDR2: MDHEN, SYDVKM. The CDR3 is CASSPSGTGEGYGCTF.

This rearrangement joins TRBV5-4 to TRBJ2-1, with 8 bases matching TRBD2. This CDR3 comprises 16 residues. Germline CDR1 reads SGHNT; CDR2 reads YYREEE (reference sequence). V shed 3 bases and J 4 bases; nucleotides not matched to a gene: 9. CDR3 sequence reads: CASSWDLSGGYNEQFF. Written as DNA, the CDR3 is TGTGCCAGCAGCTGGGACCTCAGCGGGGGATACAATGAGCAGTTCTTC.

This clonotype occurred many times. The chain joins TRBV10-2 to TRBJ2-7; D unresolved. CDR1 is WSHSY, CDR2 SAAADI, per germline. Between the trimmed V and J ends, which lost 2 bases and 3 bases, there was a span of 8 bases. The CDR3 sequence is 13 residues long. The CDR3 region has the DNA TGCGCCAGCAGTGAGAGCCCCAACTACGAGCAGTACTTC. Its translation: CASSESPNYEQYF.

The V and J genes are TRBV12-3 or TRBV12-4 and TRBJ2-1, with a possible D match to TRBD1 (6 bases). Trimming removed 7 bases at V and 10 bases at J, with 14 bases between. The CDR3 consists of 12 residues. Written as DNA, the CDR3 is TGTGCCAGCAACCCCGCCGGGACAGAGCAGTTCTTC. It codes for CASNPAGTEQFF.

This clonotype was counted ten times or more. V usage is TRBV2 and J usage is TRBJ2-5, with D possibly matching TRBD1 (6 bases). Germline assignment: CDR1 SNHLY and CDR2 FYNNEI. The ends were cut back, 5 bases at V and 2 bases at J, with 18 bases in the middle. There are 16 residues in the CDR3. The chain's CDR3 is CASSYLLQGRQETQYF. As DNA, the CDR3 is TGTGCCAGCAGTTACCTTTTGCAGGGGCGACAAGAGACCCAGTACTTC.

This clonotype was picked up a small number of times. The gene calls are TRBV5-5 and TRBJ1-4; 10 bases are shared with TRBD1. Trimming took 5 bases from V and 8 from J; bases not matched to a gene: 15. The germline V gene encodes CDR1 SGHKS and CDR2 YYEKEE (reference sequence). The CDR3 contains 17 residues. As DNA, the CDR3 is TGTGCCAGCAGAATCGACAGGGGGCGAAGTTTAAACGAAAAACTGTTTTTT. As protein: CASRIDRGRSLNEKLFF.

This clonotype was counted between two and nine times. The chain has TRBV25-1 and TRBJ1-1; D gene uncertain. From germline, CDR1 is MGHDK and CDR2 SYGVNS. The V gene lost 5 bases and the J gene lost 6 bases, with 19 bases spanning the gap. The CDR3 is 15 amino acids. CDR3 loop: CASSPGKGPGAEAFF. For the CDR3, the DNA is TGTGCCAGCAGTCCCGGGAAGGGCCCCGGCGCTGAAGCTTTCTTT.

In its sample, this clonotype was seen many times. The rearrangement uses TRBV28 and TRBJ2-1; D ambiguous. CDR1 is MDHEN and CDR2 is SYDVKM in the germline V gene. Trimming stripped 6 bases from V and 2 bases from J, with 5 bases between. This CDR3 comprises 12 residues. The chain's CDR3 is CASSFAYNEQFF. The CDR3 coding sequence is TGTGCCAGCAGCTTCGCCTACAATGAGCAGTTCTTC.

This chain uses TRBV11-2 with TRBJ2-5; no reliable D call. The germline CDR1 and CDR2 sequences are SGHAT and FQNNGV. The CDR3 is 13 amino acids. The V and J ends lost 5 bases and 1 base respectively, with 8 bases between them. CDR3 region: CASSPNIQETQYF. The CDR3 DNA reads TGTGCCAGCAGCCCGAACATCCAAGAGACCCAGTACTTC.

This sequence joins TRBV10-3 and TRBJ2-7, with 9 bases that match TRBD1. Germline lookup yields CDR1 ENHRY and CDR2 SYGVKD. This CDR3 spans 16 amino acids. V shed 2 bases, J shed 5 bases, and the junction held 10 bases outside the gene matches. The DNA for the CDR3 is TGTGCCATCAGTGAGCCGAACCGGGACAGGGACCACGAGCAGTACTTC. It codes for CAISEPNRDRDHEQYF.

In its sample, this clonotype was seen many times. The V call is TRBV7-9, the J call TRBJ2-1, with TRBD2 matching over 7 bases. J gave up 7 bases and V 2 bases, and 2 bases lay outside the gene matches. Germline V gives CDR1 SEHNR, CDR2 FQNEAQ (reference sequence). The CDR3 extends over 13 amino acids. In DNA form, the CDR3 reads TGTGCCAGCAGCTTATCTAGCGGAAATGAGCAGTTCTTC. Its protein product is CASSLSSGNEQFF.

Many counts were recorded for this clonotype. The rearrangement links TRBV7-8 to TRBJ2-5; D gene unclear. The CDR3 sequence is 11 residues long. V was trimmed by 1 base and J by 5 bases, leaving 2 bases between them. Germline V lookup: CDR1 SGHVS, CDR2 FQNEAQ. CDR3 sequence: CASSLVETQYF. Written as DNA, the CDR3 is TGTGCCAGCAGCTTAGTCGAGACCCAGTACTTC.

The table lists this clonotype with a count of one. The chain employs TRBV29-1 and TRBJ2-3, with TRBD2 matching 8 bases. Losses at the gene ends were 7 bases for V and 2 bases for J; bases not matched to a gene: 11. Germline V gives CDR1 SQVTM, CDR2 ANQGSEA. The CDR3 consists of 15 residues. CDR3 nucleotides: TGCAGCGCAACGGGACTAGTGGGCGCCACAGATACGCAGTATTTT. Amino acid sequence: CSATGLVGATDTQYF.

This clonotype was seen many times. The DNA of the CDR3 is TGTGCCAGCAGCCAAGATCTTAGAGACAGGGGGCTTGAAAAACTGTTTTTT. Translating it yields CASSQDLRDRGLEKLFF. The J gene is TRBJ1-4, the V gene TRBV4-2, with 10 nucleotides matching TRBD1. V dropped 0 bases and J dropped 7; count of bases not matched to a gene: 8. Germline assignment: CDR1 LGHNA and CDR2 YNFKEQ. This CDR3 is built from 17 residues.

This clonotype was observed many times. The rearrangement uses TRBV6-6 and TRBJ1-1, with D perhaps TRBD1 (5 bases). V lost 2 bases, J lost 0 bases, and 10 bases lay in between. The germline CDR1 and CDR2 sequences are MNHNY and SVGAGI (reference sequence). The CDR3 is 15 residues long. As DNA, the CDR3 is TGTGCCAGCAGTTACGACGGGGGGTTGAACACTGAAGCTTTCTTT. Its protein product is CASSYDGGLNTEAFF.

This clonotype was seen at least ten times. CDR3 DNA sequence: TGTGCCAGTTTAACACCGACAGGGGGACTACAAGATACGCAGTATTTT. Amino acid sequence: CASLTPTGGLQDTQYF. This rearrangement joins TRBV28 to TRBJ2-3; 9 nucleotides line up with TRBD1. This CDR3 contains 16 residues. Germline trimming cut 9 bases from V and 5 bases from J; bases unmatched to any gene: 15. Germline V gene sequence: CDR1 MDHEN, CDR2 SYDVKM. Together with reference TRBV28 and TRBJ2-3, the CDR3 gives the full variable domain: DVKVTQSSRYLVKRTGEKVFLECVQDMDHENMFWYRQDPGLGLRLIYFSYDVKMKEKGDIPEGYSVSREKKERFSLILESASTNQTSMYLCASLTPTGGLQDTQYFGPGTRLTVL.

In this sample, this clonotype turned up a few times. The chain carries TRBV11-3 and TRBJ2-1, with TRBD1 matching over 9 bases. V lost 10 bases and J lost 9; bases outside the gene matches: 25. The germline gives CDR1 SGHNT, CDR2 YENEEA. The CDR3 spans 18 residues. As DNA, the CDR3 is TGTGCCACCCAAGGCTGGACAGGGGCGAGGGGGAGCGACAGTGAGCAGTTCTTC. As protein: CATQGWTGARGSDSEQFF.

This clonotype occurred a few times. The chain carries TRBV20-1 and TRBJ2-7; tentatively, D is TRBD1 (5 bases). This CDR3 comprises 13 residues. With 6 bases removed from V and 2 bases from J, the gap between germline ends came to 14 bases. The germline V gene has CDR1 DFQATT and CDR2 SNEGSKA (reference sequence). This chain's CDR3 is CSASKMTAYEQYF. CDR3 DNA sequence: TGCAGTGCCTCTAAAATGACAGCCTACGAGCAGTACTTC.

The sample holds many counts of this clonotype. V and J are TRBV6-1 and TRBJ2-3, with a tentative D call TRBD2 (6 bases). There are 16 residues in the CDR3. V was cut by 7 bases and J by 0 bases, with 17 bases left in between. The germline V gene has CDR1 MNHNS and CDR2 SASEGT. CDR3 in amino acids: CASTPRAGSSTDTQYF. DNA for the CDR3: TGTGCCAGCACCCCCCGTGCGGGATCTAGCACAGATACGCAGTATTTT.

At least ten counts were recorded for this clonotype. The chain couples TRBV28 to TRBJ1-1, with 8 bases aligning to TRBD1. Germline trimming cut 6 bases from V and 8 bases from J; bases unmatched to any gene: 11. Looked up from germline, CDR1 is MDHEN and CDR2 is SYDVKM. This CDR3 is built from 14 residues. The CDR3 region is CASRRTGQQPEAFF. The CDR3 nucleotides are TGTGCCAGCAGGCGGACAGGGCAACAACCCGAAGCTTTCTTT.

The chain joins TRBV6-2 or TRBV6-3 to TRBJ2-1, with D possibly being TRBD2 (6 bases). CDR3 size: 15 residues. Germline V gives CDR1 MNHEY, CDR2 SVGEGT. Trimming stripped 2 bases from V and 4 bases from J, with 12 bases between. In DNA form, the CDR3 reads TGTGCCAGCAGTTACAGGCCGGGAGTGTACAATGAGCAGTTCTTC. It is translated as CASSYRPGVYNEQFF.